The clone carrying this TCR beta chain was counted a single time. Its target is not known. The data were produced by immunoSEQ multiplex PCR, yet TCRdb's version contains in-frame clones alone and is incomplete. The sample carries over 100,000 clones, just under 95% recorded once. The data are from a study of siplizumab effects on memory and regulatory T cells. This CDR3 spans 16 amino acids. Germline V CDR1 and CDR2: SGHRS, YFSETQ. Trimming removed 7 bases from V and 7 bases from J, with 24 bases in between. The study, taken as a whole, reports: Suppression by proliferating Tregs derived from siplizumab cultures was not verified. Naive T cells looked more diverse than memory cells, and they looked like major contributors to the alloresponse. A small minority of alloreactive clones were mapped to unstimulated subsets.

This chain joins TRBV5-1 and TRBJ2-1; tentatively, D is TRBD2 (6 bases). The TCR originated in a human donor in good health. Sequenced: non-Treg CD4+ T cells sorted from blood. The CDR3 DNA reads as TGCGCCAGCTCCCAAGGGTTGGGGGGTAACTTTAATGAGCAGTTCTTC. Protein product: CASSQGLGGNFNEQFF.